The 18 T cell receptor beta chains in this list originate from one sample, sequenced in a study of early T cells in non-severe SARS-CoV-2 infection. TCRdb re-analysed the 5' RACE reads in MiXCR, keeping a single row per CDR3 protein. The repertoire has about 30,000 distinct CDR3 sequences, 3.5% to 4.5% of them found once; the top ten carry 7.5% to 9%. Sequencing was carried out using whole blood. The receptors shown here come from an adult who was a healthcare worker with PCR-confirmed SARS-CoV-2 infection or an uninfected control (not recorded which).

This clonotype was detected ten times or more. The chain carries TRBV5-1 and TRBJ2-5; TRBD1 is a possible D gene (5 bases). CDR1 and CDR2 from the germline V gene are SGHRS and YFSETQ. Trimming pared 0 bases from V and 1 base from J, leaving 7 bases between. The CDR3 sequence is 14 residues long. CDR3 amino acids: CASSLAGFQETQYF. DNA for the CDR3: TGCGCCAGCAGCTTGGCAGGGTTCCAAGAGACCCAGTACTTC. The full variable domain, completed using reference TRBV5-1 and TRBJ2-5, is KAGVTQTPRYLIKTRGQQVTLSCSPISGHRSVSWYQQTPGQGLQFLFEYFSETQRNKGNFPGRFSGRQFSNSRSEMNVSTLELGDSALYLCASSLAGFQETQYFGPGTRLLVL.

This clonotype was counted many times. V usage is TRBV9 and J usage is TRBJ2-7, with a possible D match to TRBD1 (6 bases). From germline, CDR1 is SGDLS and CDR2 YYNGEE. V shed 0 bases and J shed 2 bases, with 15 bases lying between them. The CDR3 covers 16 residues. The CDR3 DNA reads TGTGCCAGCAGCGTAGGGGCTGGACAGATGGCCTACGAGCAGTACTTC. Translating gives CASSVGAGQMAYEQYF.

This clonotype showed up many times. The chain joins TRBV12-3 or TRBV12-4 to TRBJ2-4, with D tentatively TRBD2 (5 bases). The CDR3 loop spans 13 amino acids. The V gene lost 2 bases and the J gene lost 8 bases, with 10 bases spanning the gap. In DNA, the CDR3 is TGTGCCAGCAGTTTATGGACTGGAGACATTCAGTACTTC. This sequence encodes CASSLWTGDIQYF.

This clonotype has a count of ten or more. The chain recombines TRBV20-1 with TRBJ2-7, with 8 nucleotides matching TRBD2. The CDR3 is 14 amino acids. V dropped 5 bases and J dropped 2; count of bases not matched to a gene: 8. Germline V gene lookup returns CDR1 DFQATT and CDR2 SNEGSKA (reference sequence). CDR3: CSAPYRGGPYEQYF. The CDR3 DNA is TGCAGTGCTCCCTACCGGGGGGGTCCCTACGAGCAGTACTTC.

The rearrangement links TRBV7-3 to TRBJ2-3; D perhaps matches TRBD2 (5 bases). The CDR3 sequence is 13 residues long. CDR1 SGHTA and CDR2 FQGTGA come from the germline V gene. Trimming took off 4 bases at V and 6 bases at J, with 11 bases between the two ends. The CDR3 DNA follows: TGTGCCAGCAGCTCCCCCTTAGCGGATACGCAGTATTTT. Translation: CASSSPLADTQYF.

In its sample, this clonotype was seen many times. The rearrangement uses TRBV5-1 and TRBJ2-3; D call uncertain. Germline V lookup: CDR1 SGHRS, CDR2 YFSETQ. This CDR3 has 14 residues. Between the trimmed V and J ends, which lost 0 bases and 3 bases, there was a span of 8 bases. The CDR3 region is CASSLVGYTDTQYF. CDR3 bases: TGCGCCAGCAGCTTGGTCGGTTATACAGATACGCAGTATTTT.

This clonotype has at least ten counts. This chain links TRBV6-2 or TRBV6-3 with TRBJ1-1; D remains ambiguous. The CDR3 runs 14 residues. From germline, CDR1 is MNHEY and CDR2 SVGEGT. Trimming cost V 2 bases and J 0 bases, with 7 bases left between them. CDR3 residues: CASSYGMMNTEAFF. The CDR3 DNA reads TGTGCCAGCAGTTACGGGATGATGAACACTGAAGCTTTCTTT.

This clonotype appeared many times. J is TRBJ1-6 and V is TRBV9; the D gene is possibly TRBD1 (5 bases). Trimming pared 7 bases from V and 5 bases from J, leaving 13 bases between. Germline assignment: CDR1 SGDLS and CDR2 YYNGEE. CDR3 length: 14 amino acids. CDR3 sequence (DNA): TGTGCCAGCTCATTGCTGGGGGATAATTCACCCCTCCACTTT. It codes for CASSLLGDNSPLHF.

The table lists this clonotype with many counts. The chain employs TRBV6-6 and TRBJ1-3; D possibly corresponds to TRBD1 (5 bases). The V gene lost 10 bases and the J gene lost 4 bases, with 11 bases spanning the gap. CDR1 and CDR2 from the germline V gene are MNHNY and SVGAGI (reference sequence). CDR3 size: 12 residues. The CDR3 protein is CANSGSGNTIYF. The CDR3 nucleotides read TGTGCCAACTCAGGGTCAGGAAACACCATATATTTT.

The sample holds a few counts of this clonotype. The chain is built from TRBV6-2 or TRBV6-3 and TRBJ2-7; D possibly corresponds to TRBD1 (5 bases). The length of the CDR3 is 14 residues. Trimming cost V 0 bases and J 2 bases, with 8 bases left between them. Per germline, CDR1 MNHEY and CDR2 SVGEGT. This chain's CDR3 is CASSYSPTAYEQYF. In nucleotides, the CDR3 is TGTGCCAGCAGTTACTCGCCGACAGCCTACGAGCAGTACTTC.

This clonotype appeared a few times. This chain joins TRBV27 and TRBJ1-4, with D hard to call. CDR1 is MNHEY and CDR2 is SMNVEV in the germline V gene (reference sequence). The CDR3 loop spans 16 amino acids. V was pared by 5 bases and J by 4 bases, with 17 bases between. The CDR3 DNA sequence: TGTGCCAGCAGTCTCAGCCCCGGAGGGCTTAATGAAAAACTGTTTTTT. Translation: CASSLSPGGLNEKLFF. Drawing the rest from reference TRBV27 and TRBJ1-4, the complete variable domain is EAQVTQNPRYLITVTGKKLTVTCSQNMNHEYMSWYRQDPGLGLRQIYYSMNVEVTDKGDVPEGYKVSRKEKRNFPLILESPSPNQTSLYFCASSLSPGGLNEKLFFGSGTQLSVL.

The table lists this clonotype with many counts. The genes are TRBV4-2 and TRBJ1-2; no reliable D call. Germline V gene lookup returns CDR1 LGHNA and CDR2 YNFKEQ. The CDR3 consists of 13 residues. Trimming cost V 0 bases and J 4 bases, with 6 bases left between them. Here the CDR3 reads CASSQDRIYGYTF. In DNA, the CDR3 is TGTGCCAGCAGCCAAGACCGAATCTATGGCTACACCTTC.

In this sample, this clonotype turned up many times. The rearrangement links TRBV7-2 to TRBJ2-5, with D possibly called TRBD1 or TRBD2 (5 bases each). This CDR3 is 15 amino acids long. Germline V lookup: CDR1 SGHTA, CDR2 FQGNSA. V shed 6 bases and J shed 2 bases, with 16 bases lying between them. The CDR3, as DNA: TGTGCCAGCAGAAAATCTCCCGGGGCTCAAGAGACCCAGTACTTC. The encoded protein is CASRKSPGAQETQYF.

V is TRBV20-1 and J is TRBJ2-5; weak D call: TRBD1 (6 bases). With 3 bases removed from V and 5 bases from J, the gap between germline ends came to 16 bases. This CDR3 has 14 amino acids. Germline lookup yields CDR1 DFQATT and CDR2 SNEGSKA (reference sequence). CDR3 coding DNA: TGCAGTGCTAGTTGGTCAGGGGCTGAGGAGACCCAGTACTTC. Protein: CSASWSGAEETQYF.

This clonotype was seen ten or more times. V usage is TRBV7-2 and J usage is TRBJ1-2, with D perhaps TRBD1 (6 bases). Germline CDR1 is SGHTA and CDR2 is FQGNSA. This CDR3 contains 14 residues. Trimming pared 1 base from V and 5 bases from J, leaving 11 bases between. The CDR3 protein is CASSLEWGPYGYTF. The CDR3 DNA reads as TGTGCCAGCAGCTTAGAATGGGGGCCTTATGGCTACACCTTC.

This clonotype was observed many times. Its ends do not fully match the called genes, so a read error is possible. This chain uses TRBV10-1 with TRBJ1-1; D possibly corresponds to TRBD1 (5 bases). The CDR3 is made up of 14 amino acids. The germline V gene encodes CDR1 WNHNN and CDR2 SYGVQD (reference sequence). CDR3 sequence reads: CASSEEGSDTEVFF. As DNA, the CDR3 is TGCGCCAGCAGTGAAGAGGGATCGGACACTGAAGTTTTCTTT.

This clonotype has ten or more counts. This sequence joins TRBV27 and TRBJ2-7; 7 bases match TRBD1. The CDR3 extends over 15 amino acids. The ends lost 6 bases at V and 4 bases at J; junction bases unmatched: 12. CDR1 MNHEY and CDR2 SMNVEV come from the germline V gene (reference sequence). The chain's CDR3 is CASRPTRTGKYEQYF. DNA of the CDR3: TGTGCCAGCAGGCCGACAAGGACAGGAAAGTACGAGCAGTACTTC.

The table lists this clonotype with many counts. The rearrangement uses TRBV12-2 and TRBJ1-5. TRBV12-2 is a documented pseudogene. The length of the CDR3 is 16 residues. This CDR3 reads CASRFSRQASNQPQHF. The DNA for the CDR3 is TGTGCAAGTCGCTTCTCTCGCCAGGCGAGCAATCAGCCCCAGCATTTT.